This entry lists 8 T cell receptor beta chains sequenced from one sample in a study of cytomegalovirus exposure and HLA in healthy donors. Primers for the PCR totalled 60 Vbeta and 13 Jbeta. Sequencing used immunoSEQ multiplex PCR; TCRdb keeps in-frame clones, though not all of them. The sample has tens of thousands of clones, about 73% seen once; the top ten hold 2.5% to 3%. Input material: PBMCs. These receptors were obtained from a man aged 18-30 years in good health and CMV-seronegative.

This chain links TRBV6-6 with TRBJ1-1; 8 bases fit TRBD1. The ends lost 8 bases at V and 0 bases at J; junction bases unmatched: 11. The CDR3 length is 16 residues. Germline-derived CDR1 and CDR2 are MNHNY and SVGAGI (reference sequence). CDR3 amino acids: CASLTGQGHMNTEAFF. CDR3 in DNA: TGTGCCAGCTTAACAGGACAGGGCCACATGAACACTGAAGCTTTCTTT.

This chain joins TRBV2 and TRBJ2-5; a weak D match, TRBD2 (6 bases). Germline V gene sequence: CDR1 SNHLY, CDR2 FYNNEI. The CDR3 sequence is 13 residues long. The ends were cut back, 10 bases at V and 4 bases at J, with 16 bases in the middle. The CDR3 sequence is CATNRDSLETQYF. The CDR3 nucleotides read TGTGCCACTAACCGGGACTCTTTAGAGACCCAGTACTTC. Combining the CDR3 with reference TRBV2 and TRBJ2-5 gives the whole variable domain EPEVTQTPSHQVTQMGQEVILRCVPISNHLYFYWYRQILGQKVEFLVSFYNNEISEKSEIFDDQFSVERPDGSNFTLKIRSTKLEDSAMYFCATNRDSLETQYFGPGTRLLVL.

The chain employs TRBV30 and TRBJ2-1; perhaps TRBD1 as D (6 bases). Germline V gene lookup returns CDR1 GTSNPN and CDR2 SVGIG (reference sequence). Trimming removed 4 bases from V and 2 bases from J, with 12 bases in between. This CDR3 comprises 14 residues. CDR3 protein: CAWNGQGTYNEQFF. The CDR3 DNA sequence: TGTGCCTGGAATGGGCAGGGGACCTACAATGAGCAGTTCTTC.

The chain is built from TRBV7-2 and TRBJ2-1; the D gene is possibly TRBD1 (5 bases). The CDR3 is 14 amino acids. Germline CDR1 SGHTA, CDR2 FQGNSA. Trimming removed 8 bases at V and 6 bases at J, with 17 bases between. CDR3 coding DNA: TGTGCCAGCTCCCTGACAGCTACCTCCAATGAGCAGTTCTTC. Its protein is CASSLTATSNEQFF.

This chain connects TRBV5-4 to TRBJ2-7; tentative D call: TRBD1 (6 bases). The germline gives CDR1 SGHNT, CDR2 YYREEE (reference sequence). There are 17 residues in the CDR3. Trimming took off 1 base at V and 0 bases at J, with 17 bases between the two ends. DNA of the CDR3: TGTGCCAGCAGCTTGAAAATAGGACAGTCGAGCTCCTACGAGCAGTACTTC. The encoded protein is CASSLKIGQSSSYEQYF.

The V gene is TRBV27, the J gene TRBJ1-2, with 8 bases matching TRBD1. CDR1 is MNHEY and CDR2 is SMNVEV in the germline V gene (reference sequence). The CDR3 contains 14 residues. Trimming took 5 bases from V and 5 from J; bases not matched to a gene: 7. In DNA, the CDR3 is TGTGCCAGCAGTCTTGGGACAGGAACTTATGGCTACACCTTC. Protein: CASSLGTGTYGYTF.

The CDR3 bases are TGTGCCAGCAGGTCACTCTCCGGGACAGGGGGAGGCTACACCTTC. Protein sequence: CASRSLSGTGGGYTF. The V gene is TRBV28, the J gene TRBJ1-2, with TRBD1 matching 11 bases. Losses at the gene ends were 6 bases for V and 8 bases for J; bases not matched to a gene: 11. This CDR3 is 15 amino acids long. Germline V CDR1 and CDR2: MDHEN, SYDVKM.

The V gene is TRBV4-3, the J gene TRBJ1-2, with TRBD1 as a possible D gene (6 bases). This CDR3 is 15 amino acids long. Germline V lookup: CDR1 LGHNA, CDR2 YSLEER. Trimming removed 0 bases from V and 4 bases from J, with 12 bases in between. CDR3 residues: CASSQESRGGYGYTF. The CDR3 DNA sequence: TGCGCCAGCAGCCAAGAAAGTCGAGGGGGCTATGGCTACACCTTC.